This T cell receptor (beta chain) was documented in a study of cytomegalovirus exposure and HLA in healthy donors. Whole-study context: HLA-typed donors were the source of approximately 80 million unique TCRs, which an early data release held.

Details on this clone: Its antigen is unidentified.

Study-wide results and caveats: An observed cluster of highly shared sequence variants was recorded as a likely sequencing artifact.

Germline CDR1 reads SNHLY; CDR2 reads FYNNEI. V was pared by 1 base and J by 2 bases, with 11 bases between. The CDR3 sequence is 15 residues long. The PCR used 60 Vbeta and 13 Jbeta primers. The assay was immunoSEQ multiplex PCR, and TCRdb's table has in-frame clones only and misses some. Of 180,000 or so clones listed, 75% to 90% are singletons. The chain employs TRBV2 and TRBJ2-5; D perhaps matches TRBD1 (5 bases). The material sequenced was PBMCs. The clonotype comes from a girl aged 10 to 17 in good health and CMV-seropositive. CDR3 sequence: CASSEGGSRQETQYF. CDR3 in DNA: TGTGCCAGCAGTGAAGGGGGCAGCCGACAAGAGACCCAGTACTTC.